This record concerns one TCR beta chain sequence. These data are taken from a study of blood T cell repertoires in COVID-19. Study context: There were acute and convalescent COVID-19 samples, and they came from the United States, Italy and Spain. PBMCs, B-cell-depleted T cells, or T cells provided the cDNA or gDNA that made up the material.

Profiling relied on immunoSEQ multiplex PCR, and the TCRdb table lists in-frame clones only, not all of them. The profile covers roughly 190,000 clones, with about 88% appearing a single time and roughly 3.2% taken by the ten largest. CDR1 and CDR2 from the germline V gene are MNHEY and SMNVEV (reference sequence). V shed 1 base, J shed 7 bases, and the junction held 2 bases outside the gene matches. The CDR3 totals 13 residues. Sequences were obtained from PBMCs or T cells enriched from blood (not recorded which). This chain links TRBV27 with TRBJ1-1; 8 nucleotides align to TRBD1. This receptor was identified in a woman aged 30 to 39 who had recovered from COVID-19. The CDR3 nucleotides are TGTGCCAGCAGTTTATTTGGACAGGGTGAAGCTTTCTTT. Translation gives CASSLFGQGEAFF.